These 21 T cell receptor beta chains were sequenced from one sample in a study of metastatic and nonmetastatic thyroid tumors. TCRdb reprocessed the PCR reads using MiXCR. The table shows 30,000 to 40,000 clones, with less than 40% occurring only once. Prior to thyroid surgery, none of the patients had received any treatment. Input material: tumor tissue. Every receptor here comes from a female donor with papillary thyroid cancer or a benign thyroid nodule (not recorded which). Some clones in this sample may be carry-over from other donors' samples.

J is TRBJ1-6 and V is TRBV15, with 11 bases aligning to TRBD1. The germline V gene encodes CDR1 LNHNV and CDR2 YYDKDF (reference sequence). J lost 10 bases, V lost 0 bases, and 2 bases had no gene match. The CDR3 totals 15 residues. The CDR3 here is CATSREGQGGSPLHF. CDR3 in DNA: TGTGCCACCAGCAGAGAGGGACAGGGGGGATCACCCCTCCACTTT.

This sequence joins TRBV20-1 and TRBJ2-1, with D possibly being TRBD2 (5 bases). CDR3 size: 14 residues. The germline V and J ends were trimmed by 3 bases and 0 bases, with 9 bases remaining between them. Per the germline V gene, CDR1 is DFQATT and CDR2 is SNEGSKA (reference sequence). The CDR3 nucleotides read TGCAGTGCTAGGTCTGGGAGCTCCTACAATGAGCAGTTCTTC. Translated: CSARSGSSYNEQFF.

The rearrangement links TRBV19 to TRBJ1-2, with a possible D match to TRBD1 (5 bases). This CDR3 is built from 14 residues. The germline CDR1 and CDR2 sequences are LNHDA and SQIVND (reference sequence). Trimming left V 5 bases short and J 4 bases short, with 14 bases between. This chain's CDR3 is CASSRDGLPYGYTF. The CDR3 nucleotides read TGTGCCAGTAGTCGGGACGGACTGCCCTATGGCTACACCTTC.

This clone was recorded only once. This chain links TRBV4-1 with TRBJ1-5; TRBD1 agrees at 7 bases. Germline CDR1 and CDR2: MGHRA and YSYEKL. The ends lost 0 bases at V and 1 base at J; junction bases unmatched: 3. This CDR3 has 16 amino acids. CDR3 DNA sequence: TGCGCCAGCAGCCAAGAGGGACAGCTAAGCAATCAGCCCCAGCATTTT. Amino acids: CASSQEGQLSNQPQHF.

The V call is TRBV6-1, the J call TRBJ1-6; no reliable D call. This CDR3 is built from 13 residues. Germline-derived CDR1 and CDR2 are MNHNS and SASEGT. Trimming took 4 bases from V and 6 from J, leaving 7 bases between them. The DNA of the CDR3 is TGTGCCAGCAGTGGGACTCGTAATTCACCCCTCCACTTT. It is translated as CASSGTRNSPLHF.

The chain uses TRBV6-1 and TRBJ2-1; 8 bases are shared with TRBD1. The CDR3 is 15 amino acids. V trimming: 5 bases; J trimming: 15 bases; junction bases outside the gene matches: 18. Germline V gives CDR1 MNHNS, CDR2 SASEGT. The CDR3 sequence: CASSPLGLRDRHPFF. The CDR3 nucleotides read TGTGCCAGCAGTCCCTTGGGATTACGGGACAGGCATCCGTTCTTC.

This clone was found once. The chain links TRBV15 to TRBJ2-7; the match to TRBD2 covers 13 bases. The CDR3 is made up of 19 amino acids. The V gene end was trimmed by 3 bases and the J gene end by 5 bases; junction bases not matched to a gene: 16. CDR1 is LNHNV, CDR2 YYDKDF, per germline (reference sequence). Here the CDR3 DNA reads TGTGCCACCAGCAGGGAGGACGGACGGACTAGCGGGAGAGCCCACGAGCAGTACTTC. As protein: CATSREDGRTSGRAHEQYF.

The V and J genes are TRBV5-1 and TRBJ2-1; 10 bases map to TRBD2. The germline gives CDR1 SGHRS, CDR2 YFSETQ. This CDR3 has 16 residues. Losses at the gene ends were 4 bases for V and 5 bases for J; bases not matched to a gene: 9. CDR3 loop: CASSRRTSGGDNEQFF. In DNA, the CDR3 is TGCGCCAGCAGCCGTCGGACTAGCGGAGGGGACAATGAGCAGTTCTTC.

This clone was seen a few times. V is TRBV6-1 and J is TRBJ2-5; 7 nucleotides match TRBD2. With 6 bases clipped from V and 1 base from J, the junction kept 5 bases outside the gene matches. CDR1 MNHNS and CDR2 SASEGT come from the germline V gene. The CDR3 loop spans 14 amino acids. This CDR3 reads CASSLGLSQETQYF. The CDR3 DNA sequence: TGTGCCAGCAGCCTGGGACTATCCCAAGAGACCCAGTACTTC.

The J gene is TRBJ2-1, the V gene TRBV30; D remains unclear. The germline V gene encodes CDR1 GTSNPN and CDR2 SVGIG (reference sequence). V was pared by 0 bases and J by 4 bases, with 1 base between. The CDR3 is 11 residues long. The CDR3 region is CAWSVYNEQFF. CDR3 bases: TGTGCCTGGAGTGTGTACAATGAGCAGTTCTTC.

V and J are TRBV6-4 and TRBJ2-1, with TRBD1 matching over 7 bases. CDR3 length equals 14 residues. Germline assignment: CDR1 MRHNA and CDR2 SNTAGT. V shed 2 bases and J 5 bases; nucleotides not matched to a gene: 3. As DNA, the CDR3 is TGTGCCAGCAGTGACGGACAGGAACACAATGAGCAGTTCTTC. Its translation: CASSDGQEHNEQFF.

This clone was counted a few times. J is TRBJ2-7 and V is TRBV28; TRBD1 matches at 9 bases. Trimming removed 3 bases from V and 0 bases from J; junction bases left unmatched: 6. The CDR3 has 16 amino acids. Germline V lookup: CDR1 MDHEN, CDR2 SYDVKM. This chain's CDR3 is CASSLPGTGRSYEQYF. CDR3 coding DNA: TGTGCCAGCAGTTTGCCCGGGACAGGGCGCTCCTACGAGCAGTACTTC. The whole variable domain, filled in from reference TRBV28 and TRBJ2-7, reads DVKVTQSSRYLVKRTGEKVFLECVQDMDHENMFWYRQDPGLGLRLIYFSYDVKMKEKGDIPEGYSVSREKKERFSLILESASTNQTSMYLCASSLPGTGRSYEQYFGPGTRLTVT.

By proportion, this clone is medium-sized (0.01 to 0.1%). This chain connects TRBV15 to TRBJ2-6; D remains unclear. V was shortened by 5 bases and J by 1 base, with 9 bases between the two germline ends. CDR3 length equals 15 residues. Per the germline V gene, CDR1 is LNHNV and CDR2 is YYDKDF (reference sequence). CDR3 bases: TGTGCCACCAGCTTTGATAGTTCTGGGGCCAACGTCCTGACTTTC. It specifies CATSFDSSGANVLTF.

J is TRBJ2-1 and V is TRBV7-8; 7 bases line up with TRBD1. Germline-derived CDR1 and CDR2 are SGHVS and FQNEAQ. Trimming removed 4 bases from V and 4 bases from J; junction bases left unmatched: 4. There are 14 residues in the CDR3. The CDR3 protein is CASSYRTGYNEQFF. DNA of the CDR3: TGTGCCAGCAGCTATAGGACAGGTTACAATGAGCAGTTCTTC.

This clone was counted only a few times. In nucleotides, the CDR3 is TGTGCCACCAGTGATCCACAGAACAATGAGCAGTTCTTC. Translation gives CATSDPQNNEQFF. The chain has TRBV24-1 and TRBJ2-1, with D unclear. This CDR3 spans 13 amino acids. The V end lost 3 bases, the J end lost 5 bases, and 7 bases lay between the germline ends. Germline V gives CDR1 KGHDR, CDR2 SFDVKD.

This rearrangement joins TRBV9 to TRBJ1-2, with D unresolved. The germline V gene encodes CDR1 SGDLS and CDR2 YYNGEE. CDR3 length: 14 amino acids. Between the trimmed V and J ends, which lost 0 bases and 7 bases, there was a span of 13 bases. This CDR3 reads CASSVEPGVVGYTF. In DNA, the CDR3 is TGTGCCAGCAGCGTAGAACCCGGTGTGGTTGGCTACACCTTC.

The chain carries TRBV9 and TRBJ1-6; no clear D gene. Germline V CDR1 and CDR2: SGDLS, YYNGEE. V was pared by 3 bases and J by 0 bases, with 13 bases between. The CDR3 sequence is 17 residues long. CDR3 nucleotides: TGTGCCAGCAGCGGCGACCGGGCAAGCTCCTATAATTCACCCCTCCACTTT. This translates into CASSGDRASSYNSPLHF.

The J gene is TRBJ2-4, the V gene TRBV6-4; D call uncertain. CDR1 is MRHNA, CDR2 SNTAGT, per germline. The CDR3 is 16 amino acids. Trimming removed 0 bases from V and 1 base from J, with 10 bases in between. CDR3 loop: CASSDSRLDAKNIQYF. The CDR3 nucleotides read TGTGCCAGCAGTGACTCGCGGCTTGATGCCAAAAACATTCAGTACTTC.

This clone showed up just a few times. The V gene is TRBV11-3, the J gene TRBJ2-1; 10 bases align to TRBD2. Germline CDR1 and CDR2: SGHNT and YENEEA. After removal of 3 bases from V and 6 bases from J, the junction contained 2 bases not matched to a gene. This CDR3 has 14 residues. CDR3 bases: TGTGCCAGCAGCTTCAGGACTAGCGGCAATGAGCAGTTCTTC. Translating gives CASSFRTSGNEQFF.

The chain links TRBV6-5 to TRBJ1-1; D gene ambiguous. V was shortened by 3 bases and J by 8 bases, with 13 bases between the two germline ends. Germline V CDR1 and CDR2: MNHEY, SVGAGI. The CDR3 is made up of 13 amino acids. CDR3 protein: CASSYVGGKEAFF. As DNA, the CDR3 is TGTGCCAGCAGTTATGTTGGAGGGAAAGAAGCTTTCTTT.

The CDR3 DNA is TGTGCCAGCAGTCTGGGACCGAATCAGCCCCAGCATTTT. The encoded protein is CASSLGPNQPQHF. The rearrangement uses TRBV3-1 and TRBJ1-5; D is possibly TRBD1 (5 bases). V lost 6 bases and J lost 4, with 10 bases in between. The CDR3 runs to 13 residues. The V gene's germline CDR1 is LGHDT and CDR2 YNNKEL (reference sequence).